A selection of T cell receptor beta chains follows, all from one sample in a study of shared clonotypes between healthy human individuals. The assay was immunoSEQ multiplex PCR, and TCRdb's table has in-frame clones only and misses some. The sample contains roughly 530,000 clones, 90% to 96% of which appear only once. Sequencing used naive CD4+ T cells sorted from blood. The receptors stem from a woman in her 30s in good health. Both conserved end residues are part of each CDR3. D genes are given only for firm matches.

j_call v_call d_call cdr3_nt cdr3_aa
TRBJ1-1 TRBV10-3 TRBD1 TGTGCCACTCGGGACAGGGGGTCAGATTTTAACACTGAAGCTTTCTTT CATRDRGSDFNTEAFF
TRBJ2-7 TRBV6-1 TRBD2 TGTGCCAGCAGTGAAGCGGGACTAGCTCCGTACGAGCAGTACTTC CASSEAGLAPYEQYF
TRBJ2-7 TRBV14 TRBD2 TGTGCCAGCAGCGCCACTAGCGGAAGCTCCTACGAGCAGTACTTC CASSATSGSSYEQYF
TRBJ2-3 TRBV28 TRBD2 TGTGCCAGCAGGAGAGCGGGACTGACAAAGGAGAGCACAGATACGCAGTATTTT CASRRAGLTKESTDTQYF
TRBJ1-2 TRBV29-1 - TGCAGCGTGTGGCAAGGGTCTCTCAACTATGGCTACACCTTC CSVWQGSLNYGYTF
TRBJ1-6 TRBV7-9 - TGTGCCAGCAGCTCGGACGGCCCGAATTCACCCCTCCACTTT CASSSDGPNSPLHF
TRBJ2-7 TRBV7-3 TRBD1 TGTGCCAGCAGCCTGGGGACAGGGTCCAACGAGCAGTACTTC CASSLGTGSNEQYF
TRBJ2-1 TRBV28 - TGTGCCAGCAGTTACCCCTTAGATAGAGGGTTCAATGAGCAGTTCTTC CASSYPLDRGFNEQFF
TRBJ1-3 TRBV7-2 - TGTGCCACTACCGGACAGATATACTCTGGAAACACCATATATTTT CATTGQIYSGNTIYF
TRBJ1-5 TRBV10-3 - TGTGCCATCAGTGAGTCGGACCCCCATCAGCCCCAGCATTTT CAISESDPHQPQHF
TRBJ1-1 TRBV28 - TGTGCCTGTGGATGGGGGCATGGTGAAGCTTTCTTT CACGWGHGEAFF
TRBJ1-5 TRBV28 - TGTGCCAGCAGTTTGCGTCTCTGGGATCAAAGCAATCAGCCCCAGCATTTT CASSLRLWDQSNQPQHF
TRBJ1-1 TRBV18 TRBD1 TGTGCCAGCTCAGGACAGGATGGCACTGAAGCTTTCTTT CASSGQDGTEAFF
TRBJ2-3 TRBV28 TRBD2 TGTGCCAGCAGCTATCCGCGTTACTCCTCCCGCAGACTAGCGGGAGAACGTAATACGCAGTATTTT CASSYPRYSSRRLAGERNTQYF
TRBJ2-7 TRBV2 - TGTGCCAGCAGGTCTGGAGGCTCCGAGCAGTACTTC CASRSGGSEQYF
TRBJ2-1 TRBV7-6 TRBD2 TGTGCCAGCAGCAGAACTAGCGCCAGCTCCTACAATGAGCAGTTCTTC CASSRTSASSYNEQFF
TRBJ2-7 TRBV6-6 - TGTGCCAGCAGTTACTCGCAGGGGGGGAGGTCCGAGCAGTACTTC CASSYSQGGRSEQYF
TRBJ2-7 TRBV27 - TGTGCCAGCAGTTTTATACCCGGTGGGTATCCCTACGAGCAGTACTTC CASSFIPGGYPYEQYF
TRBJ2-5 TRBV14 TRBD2 TGTGCCAGCAGCCCCCTTCGTAGCGGGGGAGAGACCCAGTACTTC CASSPLRSGGETQYF
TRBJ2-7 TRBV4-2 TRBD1 TGTGCCAGCAGCTCCCCCGGGACAGGAAGCTACGAGCAGTACTTC CASSSPGTGSYEQYF
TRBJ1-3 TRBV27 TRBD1 TGTGCCAGCAGTCCGGGACAGGGGGCTTCAGGAAACACCATATATTTT CASSPGQGASGNTIYF
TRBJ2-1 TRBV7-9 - TGTGCCAGCAGCTTAGTAAGGGCTAACAATGAGCAGTTCTTC CASSLVRANNEQFF
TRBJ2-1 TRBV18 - TGTGCCAGCTCACCAAACAGGGCATCCTACAATGAGCAGTTCTTC CASSPNRASYNEQFF
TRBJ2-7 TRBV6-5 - TGTGCCAGCAGCCACTCCTACGAGCAGTACTTC CASSHSYEQYF
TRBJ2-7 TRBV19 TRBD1 TGTGCCAGTAGTACCAACCCGGGACAGTACAACGAGCAGTACTTC CASSTNPGQYNEQYF
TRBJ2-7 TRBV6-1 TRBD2 TGTGCCAGCACTCCTACTAGCGGCCTTTCCTACGAGCAGTACTTC CASTPTSGLSYEQYF